The 21 T cell receptor beta chains reported below all come from one sample, sequenced in a study of T-cell reconstitution after alpha-beta-depleted transplantation in children (dated by TCRdb to the mid-2010s). The library was prepared using PCR. Sequenced using an Illumina HiSeq 2500. Molecular barcoding was employed in the preparation of TCR libraries, with unique molecular identifiers being used to normalize TCRbeta repertoire quantification. Clones were called with MiXCR by TCRdb after fastp trimmed the public reads at Q25, and only in-frame beta chains were retained. Rows merge per CDR3 protein into single entries with the most common DNA and genes. This sample comprises under 350,000 distinct CDR3 sequences, almost 10% of them detected only once. 10% of the sample comes from the top ten. The input for sequencing was PBMCs from the stem cell graft donor, taken from the stem cell graft. The receptors here all came from a human donor who donated a stem cell graft to a child with SCID.

The chain uses TRBV5-1 and TRBJ1-6, with TRBD1 matching 9 bases. The CDR3 length is 15 residues. V gave up 0 bases and J gave up 10 bases; unmatched junction bases: 5. Germline-derived CDR1 and CDR2 are SGHRS and YFSETQ. In DNA, the CDR3 is TGCGCCAGCAGCTTGGCCGGACAGGGGAGATCACCCCTCCACTTT. Translation: CASSLAGQGRSPLHF.

The chain recombines TRBV7-8 with TRBJ1-5; TRBD1 is a possible D gene (6 bases). V dropped 5 bases and J dropped 2 bases, with 19 bases sitting between them. The CDR3 spans 17 residues. From germline, CDR1 is SGHVS and CDR2 FQNEAQ. CDR3 bases: TGTGCCAGCAGCCTCGGGACACTTGGGGATGGCAATCAGCCCCAGCATTTT. Translating gives CASSLGTLGDGNQPQHF.

This clonotype was seen a handful of times. V gene TRBV19 combines with J gene TRBJ1-1; weak D call: TRBD1 (5 bases). CDR3 length: 12 residues. Trimming stripped 11 bases from V and 0 bases from J, with 10 bases between. Germline V gives CDR1 LNHDA, CDR2 SQIVND (reference sequence). The CDR3 DNA sequence: TGTGCCGGGACGGACGTGAACACTGAAGCTTTCTTT. Its translation: CAGTDVNTEAFF.

The rearrangement links TRBV27 to TRBJ2-7; D gene ambiguous. Germline CDR1 MNHEY, CDR2 SMNVEV (reference sequence). V was clipped by 0 bases and J by 5 bases, with 11 bases between them. The CDR3 covers 14 residues. CDR3 sequence: CASSLSMEGNEQYF. The CDR3 nucleotides read TGTGCCAGCAGTTTATCAATGGAAGGGAACGAGCAGTACTTC.

This clonotype was detected ten times or more. The chain links TRBV20-1 to TRBJ1-3; a weak D match, TRBD1 (6 bases). The V gene's germline CDR1 is DFQATT and CDR2 SNEGSKA (reference sequence). The CDR3 is 14 amino acids. V lost 4 bases and J 0 bases, leaving 10 bases between the germline ends. In DNA, the CDR3 is TGCAGTGCTATGTGGACAGACTCTGGAAACACCATATATTTT. Translation gives CSAMWTDSGNTIYF.

The table lists this clonotype with many counts. The CDR3 loop reads CASSQVDRGFTGELFF. CDR3 sequence (DNA): TGCGCCAGCAGCCAAGTCGACAGGGGATTCACCGGGGAGCTGTTTTTT. The chain has TRBV4-1 and TRBJ2-2; TRBD1 aligns across 8 bases. Germline lookup yields CDR1 MGHRA and CDR2 YSYEKL. CDR3 length equals 16 residues. The ends lost 1 base at V and 4 bases at J; junction bases unmatched: 5.

There are a few counts of this clonotype. The chain couples TRBV24-1 to TRBJ2-3; D is perhaps TRBD1 or TRBD2 (5 bases each). Germline CDR1 and CDR2: KGHDR and SFDVKD. Trimming took 9 bases from V and 2 from J, leaving 11 bases between them. This CDR3 has 13 amino acids. CDR3 nucleotides: TGTGCCACCCGGGACGTTAACACAGATACGCAGTATTTT. Amino acid sequence: CATRDVNTDTQYF.

The sample holds many counts of this clonotype. J is TRBJ1-1 and V is TRBV11-2, with D perhaps matching TRBD1 (5 bases). The germline gives CDR1 SGHAT, CDR2 FQNNGV. The CDR3 covers 14 residues. V lost 3 bases to trimming and J lost 0 bases, with 8 bases between them. The CDR3 bases are TGTGCCAGCAGCTTTTGGGGGATGAACACTGAAGCTTTCTTT. This codes for CASSFWGMNTEAFF.

Many counts were recorded for this clonotype. V is TRBV18 and J is TRBJ2-1; D not resolved. Trimming pared 3 bases from V and 0 bases from J, leaving 9 bases between. The CDR3 consists of 15 residues. Germline V gene data show CDR1 as KGHSH and CDR2 as LQKENI. CDR3 protein: CASSPPVGSYNEQFF. The CDR3 nucleotides read TGTGCCAGCTCACCCCCAGTGGGCTCCTACAATGAGCAGTTCTTC.

There are many counts of this clonotype. This chain connects TRBV7-6 to TRBJ2-3, with D possibly TRBD2 on 6 matching bases. The ends were cut back, 5 bases at V and 1 base at J, with 10 bases in the middle. Germline-derived CDR1 and CDR2 are SGHVS and FNYEAQ. The CDR3 is 14 residues long. The CDR3 DNA reads as TGTGCCAGCAGCATGGACTACGGCACAGATACGCAGTATTTT. Encoded protein: CASSMDYGTDTQYF.

The chain has TRBV11-2 and TRBJ2-5, with D uncertain. The CDR3 consists of 15 residues. CDR1 and CDR2 from the germline V gene are SGHAT and FQNNGV. Trimming took off 4 bases at V and 5 bases at J, with 17 bases between the two ends. The CDR3 region has the DNA TGTGCCAGCAGCTCGAGCCTGAGCAGGTTGGAGACCCAGTACTTC. As protein: CASSSSLSRLETQYF.

This clonotype appeared many times. The chain recombines TRBV4-1 with TRBJ2-3; D unresolved. The CDR3 is 14 residues long. The germline V gene has CDR1 MGHRA and CDR2 YSYEKL. V shed 0 bases and J shed 2 bases, with 6 bases lying between them. The CDR3 bases are TGCGCCAGCAGCCAAGAAGGGTTCACAGATACGCAGTATTTT. Its translation is CASSQEGFTDTQYF.

This clonotype came up a few times. V gene TRBV9 combines with J gene TRBJ1-6; no definite D call. The germline V and J ends were trimmed by 3 bases and 8 bases, with 6 bases remaining between them. Germline V lookup: CDR1 SGDLS, CDR2 YYNGEE. This CDR3 has 12 amino acids. The CDR3: CASSAWDSPLHF. In DNA form, the CDR3 reads TGTGCCAGCAGCGCCTGGGATTCACCCCTCCACTTT.

This clonotype was recorded at least ten times. This sequence joins TRBV7-9 and TRBJ2-1; D uncertain. The CDR3 has 15 residues. Germline CDR1 is SEHNR and CDR2 is FQNEAQ (reference sequence). Trimming stripped 5 bases from V and 8 bases from J, with 19 bases between. Here the CDR3 reads CASSTLGAGKYEQFF. In DNA form, the CDR3 reads TGTGCCAGCAGCACCCTCGGAGCTGGGAAATATGAGCAGTTCTTC.

This clonotype was detected a few times. The genes are TRBV6-1 and TRBJ1-1, with TRBD1 as a possible D gene (5 bases). V was clipped by 0 bases and J by 11 bases, with 10 bases between them. This CDR3 spans 12 amino acids. The germline CDR1 and CDR2 sequences are MNHNS and SASEGT. As DNA, the CDR3 is TGTGCCAGCAGTGAAGCGAGGACAAGGGCTTTCTTT. Translated: CASSEARTRAFF.

J is TRBJ2-5 and V is TRBV3-1; 10 bases are shared with TRBD1. Germline-derived CDR1 and CDR2 are LGHDT and YNNKEL (reference sequence). This CDR3 has 15 amino acids. J gave up 8 bases and V 3 bases, and 9 bases lay outside the gene matches. The CDR3 region has the DNA TGTGCCAGCAGCCACGGACAGGGGGAAAGGGTTACCCAGTACTTC. This codes for CASSHGQGERVTQYF.

This clonotype was recorded a few times. V and J are TRBV20-1 and TRBJ1-1, with D unclear. This CDR3 has 14 residues. Trimming cost V 0 bases and J 3 bases, with 11 bases left between them. Germline V gene data show CDR1 as DFQATT and CDR2 as SNEGSKA (reference sequence). DNA of the CDR3: TGCAGTGCTAGAGACGGGGAGGCTTACACTGAAGCTTTCTTT. It is translated as CSARDGEAYTEAFF.

The chain recombines TRBV18 with TRBJ1-5; D ambiguous. Germline lookup yields CDR1 KGHSH and CDR2 LQKENI. Deletions cut 2 bases from V and 4 bases from J, with 12 bases between. The CDR3 contains 15 residues. The CDR3 is CASSPRTDDNQPQHF. CDR3 DNA: TGTGCCAGCTCACCAAGGACGGATGATAATCAGCCCCAGCATTTT.

V is TRBV10-2 and J is TRBJ2-5, with a weak D call TRBD1 (6 bases). Germline CDR1 and CDR2: WSHSY and SAAADI. The CDR3 loop spans 15 amino acids. The germline V and J ends were trimmed by 11 bases and 0 bases, with 19 bases remaining between them. CDR3 in amino acids: CAGNRVPSHQETQYF. CDR3 DNA: TGCGCCGGAAACAGGGTCCCTAGCCACCAAGAGACCCAGTACTTC.

The genes are TRBV12-3 or TRBV12-4 and TRBJ2-3, with D unclear. V lost 3 bases, J lost 0 bases, and 10 bases lay in between. This CDR3 is built from 15 residues. This CDR3 reads CASSFGQISTDTQYF. CDR3 DNA: TGTGCCAGCAGTTTTGGGCAGATTAGCACAGATACGCAGTATTTT.

This chain connects TRBV11-2 to TRBJ2-1, with 16 bases lining up with TRBD2. Germline values: CDR1 SGHAT, CDR2 FQNNGV. The length of the CDR3 is 18 residues. The J segment lost 0 bases and the V segment lost 4 bases, leaving 3 bases of the junction unmatched. CDR3 in DNA: TGTGCCAGCAGCTCGGGACTAGCGGGGGGGAACTCCTACAATGAGCAGTTCTTC. This gives the protein CASSSGLAGGNSYNEQFF. Using reference TRBV11-2 and TRBJ2-1 for the parts outside the CDR3, the full variable domain is EAGVAQSPRYKIIEKRQSVAFWCNPISGHATLYWYQQILGQGPKLLIQFQNNGVVDDSQLPKDRFSAERLKGVDSTLKIQPAKLEDSAVYLCASSSGLAGGNSYNEQFFGPGTRLTVL.